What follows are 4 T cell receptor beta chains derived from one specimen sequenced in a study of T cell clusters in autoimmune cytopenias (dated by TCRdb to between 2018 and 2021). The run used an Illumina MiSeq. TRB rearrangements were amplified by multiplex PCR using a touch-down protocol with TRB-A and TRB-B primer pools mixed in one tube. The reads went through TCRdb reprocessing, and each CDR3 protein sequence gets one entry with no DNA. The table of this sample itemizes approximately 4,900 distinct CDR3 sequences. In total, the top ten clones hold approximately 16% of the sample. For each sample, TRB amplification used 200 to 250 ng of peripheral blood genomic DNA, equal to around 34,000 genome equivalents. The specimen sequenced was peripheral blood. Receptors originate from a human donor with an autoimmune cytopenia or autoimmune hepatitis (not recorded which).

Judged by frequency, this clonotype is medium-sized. CDR3 protein: CASSLAGQRYNYGYTF. The J gene is TRBJ1-2, the V gene TRBV7-9. Germline V gives CDR1 SEHNR, CDR2 FQNEAQ (reference sequence). The length of the CDR3 is 16 residues.

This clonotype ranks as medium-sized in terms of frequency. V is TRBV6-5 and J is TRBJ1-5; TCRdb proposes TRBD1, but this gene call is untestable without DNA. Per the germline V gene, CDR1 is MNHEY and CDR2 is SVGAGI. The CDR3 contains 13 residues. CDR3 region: CASSLRDNQPQHF.

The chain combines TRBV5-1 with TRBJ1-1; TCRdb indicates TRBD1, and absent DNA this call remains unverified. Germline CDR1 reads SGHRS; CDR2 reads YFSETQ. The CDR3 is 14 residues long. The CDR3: CASSRTGWNTEAFF.

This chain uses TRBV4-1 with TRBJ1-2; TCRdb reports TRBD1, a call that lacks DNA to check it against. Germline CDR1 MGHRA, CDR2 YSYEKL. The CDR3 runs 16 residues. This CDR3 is CASRHAEAGGNYGYTF.